The rows below give T cell receptor beta chains drawn from one sample of a study of blood T cell repertoires in COVID-19. Profiling relied on immunoSEQ multiplex PCR, and the TCRdb table lists in-frame clones only, not all of them. The sample consists of 94,000 or so clones, about 90% of them appearing once. The sample consisted of peripheral blood. The source of these receptors is a woman in her 70s with acute or convalescent COVID-19. Each CDR3 is given with its conserved first and last residue. Fields, in order: clone size, D gene, CDR3 length, J gene, V gene, CDR3 protein, CDR3 DNA. The D gene is left open where the match is weak. Part of the rows lack a size; the others show once, few, many or a class for expanded clones.

clone size: few; D gene: TRBD1; CDR3 length: 15; J gene: TRBJ1-5; V gene: TRBV6-2/TRBV6-3; CDR3 protein: CASSWADRPHQPQHF; CDR3 DNA: TGTGCCAGCAGTTGGGCGGACAGGCCGCATCAGCCCCAGCATTTT
clone size: once; D gene: NA; CDR3 length: 15; J gene: TRBJ2-1; V gene: TRBV5-5; CDR3 protein: CASSLVGQEYNEQFF; CDR3 DNA: TGTGCCAGCAGCTTGGTTGGGCAGGAATACAATGAGCAGTTCTTC
clone size: NA; D gene: NA; CDR3 length: 16; J gene: TRBJ1-3; V gene: TRBV21-1; CDR3 protein: CASSKGTRTSGNTIYF; CDR3 DNA: TGTGCCAGCAGCAAAGGGACAAGGACCTCTGGAAACACCATATATTTT
clone size: NA; D gene: TRBD1; CDR3 length: 15; J gene: TRBJ1-6; V gene: TRBV27; CDR3 protein: CASTLGTAYNSPLHF; CDR3 DNA: TGTGCCAGCACCCTCGGGACAGCCTATAATTCACCCCTCCACTTT
clone size: NA; D gene: NA; CDR3 length: 15; J gene: TRBJ2-5; V gene: TRBV14; CDR3 protein: CASSQETDLQETQYF; CDR3 DNA: TGTGCCAGCAGCCAAGAAACAGACCTACAAGAGACCCAGTACTTC
clone size: NA; D gene: TRBD2; CDR3 length: 16; J gene: TRBJ2-3; V gene: TRBV28; CDR3 protein: CASSQPLAGGTDTQYF; CDR3 DNA: TGTGCCAGCAGCCAACCCCTAGCGGGTGGCACAGATACGCAGTATTTT
clone size: NA; D gene: TRBD1; CDR3 length: 13; J gene: TRBJ1-4; V gene: TRBV3-1/TRBV3-2; CDR3 protein: CASSRWGQGKLFF; CDR3 DNA: TGTGCCAGCAGCCGATGGGGACAGGGAAAACTGTTTTTT
clone size: NA; D gene: TRBD1; CDR3 length: 19; J gene: TRBJ1-1; V gene: TRBV7-9; CDR3 protein: CASSLYPRGGQSTRFVAFF; CDR3 DNA: TGTGCCAGCAGCTTATACCCCAGAGGGGGACAGAGCACTCGGTTCGTTGCTTTCTTT
clone size: NA; D gene: TRBD1; CDR3 length: 17; J gene: TRBJ1-2; V gene: TRBV2; CDR3 protein: CARAGGTGATILYGYTF; CDR3 DNA: TGTGCCAGGGCCGGAGGGACAGGGGCGACTATTCTCTATGGCTACACCTTC
clone size: NA; D gene: NA; CDR3 length: 15; J gene: TRBJ2-5; V gene: TRBV5-4; CDR3 protein: CASSLARDISETQYF; CDR3 DNA: TGTGCCAGCAGCTTGGCCCGGGACATCAGCGAGACCCAGTACTTC
clone size: NA; D gene: TRBD2; CDR3 length: 14; J gene: TRBJ2-5; V gene: TRBV28; CDR3 protein: CASSRLAKSRAQYF; CDR3 DNA: TGTGCCAGCAGCCGACTAGCTAAGAGTAGGGCCCAGTACTTC
clone size: NA; D gene: TRBD2; CDR3 length: 15; J gene: TRBJ2-7; V gene: TRBV18; CDR3 protein: CASSSTSGGAYEQYF; CDR3 DNA: TGTGCCAGCTCATCGACTAGCGGGGGGGCTTACGAGCAGTACTTC
clone size: once; D gene: TRBD1; CDR3 length: 13; J gene: TRBJ1-3; V gene: TRBV2; CDR3 protein: CASRGQTGNTIYF; CDR3 DNA: TGTGCCAGCAGGGGACAGACTGGAAACACCATATATTTT
clone size: NA; D gene: NA; CDR3 length: 14; J gene: TRBJ1-1; V gene: TRBV7-3; CDR3 protein: CASSLIPGATEAFF; CDR3 DNA: TGTGCCAGCAGCTTAATACCAGGCGCCACTGAAGCTTTCTTT
clone size: NA; D gene: NA; CDR3 length: 15; J gene: TRBJ2-4; V gene: TRBV20-1; CDR3 protein: CSASNPGVAKNIQYF; CDR3 DNA: TGCAGTGCTAGTAACCCGGGAGTAGCCAAAAACATTCAGTACTTC
clone size: once; D gene: NA; CDR3 length: 13; J gene: TRBJ1-5; V gene: TRBV7-8; CDR3 protein: CASSLLEGQPQHF; CDR3 DNA: TGTGCCAGCAGCTTACTTGAGGGTCAGCCCCAGCATTTT
clone size: NA; D gene: TRBD2; CDR3 length: 16; J gene: TRBJ2-3; V gene: TRBV9; CDR3 protein: CASSAPSGRGTDTQYF; CDR3 DNA: TGTGCCAGCAGCGCACCTAGCGGGAGAGGGACAGATACGCAGTATTTT
clone size: NA; D gene: NA; CDR3 length: 13; J gene: TRBJ2-7; V gene: TRBV12-3/TRBV12-4; CDR3 protein: CASSFDTDYEQYF; CDR3 DNA: TGTGCCAGCAGTTTTGACACAGACTACGAGCAGTACTTC